This section outlines one TCR beta chain sequence together with its context. What it recognizes is unknown. The CDR3 has 13 residues. The V and J ends lost 5 bases and 4 bases respectively, with 11 bases between them. Germline loops: CDR1 SEHNR, CDR2 FQNEAQ (reference sequence). Sequencing was performed with immunoSEQ multiplex PCR; in TCRdb, only in-frame clones are kept and a portion is missing. This repertoire shows about 73,000 clones, around nine tenths found once; its top ten account for 0.75% to 0.85%. The sample originates from a study of OX40 agonist ivuxolimab in advanced cancers. Study in general: Dosing consisted of intravenous ivuxolimab at 0.01 to 10 mg/kg every 2 weeks. Each dose-escalation patient presented with hepatocellular carcinoma, melanoma, renal cell or head and neck cancer. Findings and limits, study-wide: Low normalized clonal expansion also occurred in some nonresponding patients.

On cycle 4 day 1 and cycle 7 day 1, as well as at baseline, blood was sampled. The source was CD4+ or CD8+ T cells sorted from blood, collected in a trial of the OX40 agonist ivuxolimab. The chain is built from TRBV7-9 and TRBJ1-2; no clear D. The receptor comes from an adult with an advanced solid tumor such as melanoma, head and neck, liver or kidney cancer. This CDR3 reads CASSPSFPYGYTF. The DNA of the CDR3 is TGTGCCAGCAGCCCTTCGTTTCCCTATGGCTACACCTTC.